Given below is one T cell receptor beta chain in context. The sample belongs to a study of blood T cell repertoires in COVID-19. Turning to the study itself: The analysed material was cDNA or gDNA that came from T cells, B-cell-depleted T cells, or PBMCs.

V gave up 5 bases and J gave up 3 bases, with 14 bases separating them. CDR3 length: 15 amino acids. Germline CDR1 and CDR2: KGHSH and LQKENI. Those enrolled in Seattle joined during active infection and were followed longitudinally afterward. Authors' data handling: It was from reference gene primer amplification that nucleated cell counts were estimated. Data came from immunoSEQ multiplex PCR; TCRdb stores just in-frame clones and leaves some out. That table furnishes V, J and clone size, whereas the DNA furnished D and trimming. The sample lists under 250,000 clones, roughly 88% occurring once. This chain connects TRBV18 to TRBJ1-5, with D possibly matching TRBD1 (5 bases). The receptor comes from a woman aged 25 to 39 with COVID-19, enrolled during active disease. Input material: peripheral blood. The CDR3 loop is CASSKTGGDNQPQHF. The DNA of the CDR3 is TGTGCCAGCTCAAAGACGGGGGGGGACAATCAGCCCCAGCATTTT.